The next 2 T cell receptor beta chains were all read from a single sample in a study of identical twins. TCRdb passed the 5' RACE reads through MiXCR, listing each CDR3 protein once. This sample has 1.5 million to 2 million distinct CDR3 sequences; roughly a third occur once, and the top ten carry about 0.25%. The sequenced sample was cord blood. The receptors derive from a newborn girl in good health.

This sequence joins TRBV28 and TRBJ1-6; D call uncertain. CDR1 MDHEN and CDR2 SYDVKM come from the germline V gene. The CDR3 runs 14 residues. With 11 bases removed from V and 4 bases from J, the gap between germline ends came to 15 bases. In nucleotides, the CDR3 is TGTGCCGGCGCCCGACGGGTTTATAATTCACCCCTCCACTTT. Translated, it gives CAGARRVYNSPLHF.

This clonotype was recorded a few times. The chain combines TRBV12-3 or TRBV12-4 with TRBJ2-3; 11 bases agree with TRBD2. After removal of 5 bases from V and 2 bases from J, the junction contained 6 bases not matched to a gene. This CDR3 is built from 16 residues. CDR3 loop: CASSPPSGGFTDTQYF. CDR3 bases: TGTGCCAGCAGTCCGCCTAGCGGGGGGTTCACAGATACGCAGTATTTT.